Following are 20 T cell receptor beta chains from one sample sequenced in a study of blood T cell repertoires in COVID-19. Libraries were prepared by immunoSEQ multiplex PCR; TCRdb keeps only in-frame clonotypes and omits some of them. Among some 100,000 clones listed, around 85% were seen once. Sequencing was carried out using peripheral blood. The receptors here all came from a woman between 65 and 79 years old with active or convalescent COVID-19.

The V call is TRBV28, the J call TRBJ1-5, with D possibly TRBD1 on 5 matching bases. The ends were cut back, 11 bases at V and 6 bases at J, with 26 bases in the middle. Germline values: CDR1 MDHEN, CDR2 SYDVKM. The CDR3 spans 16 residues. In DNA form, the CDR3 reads TGTGCCGGCCAATCGTCGAGGAGGGGCGCGGGTCAGCCCCAGCATTTT. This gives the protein CAGQSSRRGAGQPQHF.

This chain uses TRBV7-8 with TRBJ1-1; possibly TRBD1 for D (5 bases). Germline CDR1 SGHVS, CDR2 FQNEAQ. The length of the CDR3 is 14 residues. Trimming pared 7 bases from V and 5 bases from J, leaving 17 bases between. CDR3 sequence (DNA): TGTGCCAGCATGAGCCGGGGGGTTCAAACTGAAGCTTTCTTT. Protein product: CASMSRGVQTEAFF.

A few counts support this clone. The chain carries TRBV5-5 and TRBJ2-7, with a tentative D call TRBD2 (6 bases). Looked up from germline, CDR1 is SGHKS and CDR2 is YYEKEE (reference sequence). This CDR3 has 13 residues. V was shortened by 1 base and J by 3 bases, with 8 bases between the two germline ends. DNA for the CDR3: TGTGCCAGCAGCTTGCAGGGACTCTACGAGCAGTACTTC. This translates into CASSLQGLYEQYF.

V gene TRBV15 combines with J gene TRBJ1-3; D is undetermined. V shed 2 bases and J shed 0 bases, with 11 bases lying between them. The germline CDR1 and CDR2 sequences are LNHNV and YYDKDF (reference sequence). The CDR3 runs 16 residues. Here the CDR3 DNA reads TGTGCCACCAGCAGAACCGGGGTCCGCTCTGGAAACACCATATATTTT. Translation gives CATSRTGVRSGNTIYF.

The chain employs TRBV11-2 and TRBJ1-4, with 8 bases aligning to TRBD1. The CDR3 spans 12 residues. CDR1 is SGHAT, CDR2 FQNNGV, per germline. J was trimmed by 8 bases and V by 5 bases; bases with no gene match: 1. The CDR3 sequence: CASSRDREKLFF. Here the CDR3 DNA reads TGTGCCAGCAGCCGGGACAGGGAAAAACTGTTTTTT.

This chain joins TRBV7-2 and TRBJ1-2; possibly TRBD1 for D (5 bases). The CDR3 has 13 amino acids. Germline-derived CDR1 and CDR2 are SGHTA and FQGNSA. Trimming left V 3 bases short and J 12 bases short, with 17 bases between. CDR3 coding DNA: TGTGCCAGCAGCTTCAGGGAACCCGCAGGAGACACCTTC. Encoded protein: CASSFREPAGDTF.

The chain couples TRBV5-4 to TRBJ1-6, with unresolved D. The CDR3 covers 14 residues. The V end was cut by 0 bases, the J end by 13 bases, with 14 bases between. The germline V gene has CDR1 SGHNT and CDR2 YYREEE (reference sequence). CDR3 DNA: TGTGCCAGCAGCTTGGGTTCGAGCGGGCCCCCCCTCCACTTT. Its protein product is CASSLGSSGPPLHF.

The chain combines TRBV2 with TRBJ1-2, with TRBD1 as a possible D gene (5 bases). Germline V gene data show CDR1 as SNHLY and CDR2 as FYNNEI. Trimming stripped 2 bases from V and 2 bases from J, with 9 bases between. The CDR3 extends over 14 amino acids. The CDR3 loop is CASSEQQDNYGYTF. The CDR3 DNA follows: TGTGCCAGCAGTGAACAACAGGACAACTATGGCTACACCTTC.

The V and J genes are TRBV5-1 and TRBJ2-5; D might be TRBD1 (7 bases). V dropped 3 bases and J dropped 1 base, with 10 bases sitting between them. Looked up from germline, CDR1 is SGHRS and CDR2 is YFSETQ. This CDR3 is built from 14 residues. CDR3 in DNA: TGCGCCAGCAGCTCGCGGGACAGCCAAGAGACCCAGTACTTC. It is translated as CASSSRDSQETQYF.

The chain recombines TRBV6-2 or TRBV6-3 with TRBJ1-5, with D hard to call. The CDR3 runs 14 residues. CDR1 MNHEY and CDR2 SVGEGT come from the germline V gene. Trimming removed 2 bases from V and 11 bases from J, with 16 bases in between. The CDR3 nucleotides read TGTGCCAGCAGTTACGAAAGGTACGGGATGGCCCAGCATTTT. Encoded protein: CASSYERYGMAQHF.

The CDR3 here is CASRPVRDRGRKETQYF. Written as DNA, the CDR3 is TGTGCCAGCAGGCCTGTTAGGGACAGGGGACGGAAAGAGACCCAGTACTTC. The chain is built from TRBV2 and TRBJ2-5, with 10 nucleotides matching TRBD1. Trimming cost V 6 bases and J 3 bases; bases outside gene matches: 13. Germline V gene data show CDR1 as SNHLY and CDR2 as FYNNEI. This CDR3 contains 17 residues.

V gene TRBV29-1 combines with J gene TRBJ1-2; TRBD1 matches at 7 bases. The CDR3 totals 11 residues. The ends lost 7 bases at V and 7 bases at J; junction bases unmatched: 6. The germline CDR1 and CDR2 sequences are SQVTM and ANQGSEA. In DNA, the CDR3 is TGCAGCGGTAAAACAGGGGTTGGCTACACCTTC. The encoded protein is CSGKTGVGYTF.

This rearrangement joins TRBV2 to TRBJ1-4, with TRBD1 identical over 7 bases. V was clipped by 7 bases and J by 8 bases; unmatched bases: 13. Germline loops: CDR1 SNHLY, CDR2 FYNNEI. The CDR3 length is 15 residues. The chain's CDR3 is CASTVQGQRLEKLFF. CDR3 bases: TGTGCCAGCACCGTCCAGGGACAGCGGCTCGAAAAACTGTTTTTT.

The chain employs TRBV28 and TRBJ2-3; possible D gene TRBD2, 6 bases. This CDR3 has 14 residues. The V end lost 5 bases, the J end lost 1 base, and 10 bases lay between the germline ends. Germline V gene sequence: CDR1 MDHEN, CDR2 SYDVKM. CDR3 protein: CASSPPGGTDTQYF. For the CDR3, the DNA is TGTGCCAGCAGTCCTCCGGGGGGCACAGATACGCAGTATTTT.

This CDR3 is CASSPGGDSYEKLFF. The CDR3 DNA follows: TGTGCCAGCAGCCCCGGAGGGGATTCCTATGAAAAACTGTTTTTT. The J gene is TRBJ1-4, the V gene TRBV5-4; D may be TRBD1 (5 bases). Germline-derived CDR1 and CDR2 are SGHNT and YYREEE (reference sequence). This CDR3 region has 15 residues. With 4 bases removed from V and 6 bases from J, the gap between germline ends came to 16 bases.

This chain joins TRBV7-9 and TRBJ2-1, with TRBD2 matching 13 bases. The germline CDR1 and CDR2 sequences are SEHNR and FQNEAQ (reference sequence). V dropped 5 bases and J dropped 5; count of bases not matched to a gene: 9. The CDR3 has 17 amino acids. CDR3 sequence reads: CASSPGTSGISDNEQFF. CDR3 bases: TGTGCCAGCAGCCCCGGGACTAGCGGGATCTCTGACAATGAGCAGTTCTTC.

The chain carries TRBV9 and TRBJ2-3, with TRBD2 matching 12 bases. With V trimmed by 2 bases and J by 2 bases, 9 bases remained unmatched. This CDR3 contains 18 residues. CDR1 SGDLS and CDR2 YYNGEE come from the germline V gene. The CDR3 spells CASSVGLAGGTLTDTQYF. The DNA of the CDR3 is TGTGCCAGCAGCGTTGGGCTAGCGGGAGGGACCCTCACAGATACGCAGTATTTT.

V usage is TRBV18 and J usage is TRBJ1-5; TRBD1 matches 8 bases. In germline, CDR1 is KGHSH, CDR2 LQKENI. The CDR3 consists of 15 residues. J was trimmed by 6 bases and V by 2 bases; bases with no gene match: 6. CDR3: CASSPSDRVGQPQHF. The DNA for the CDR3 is TGTGCCAGCTCACCATCGGACAGGGTGGGTCAGCCCCAGCATTTT.

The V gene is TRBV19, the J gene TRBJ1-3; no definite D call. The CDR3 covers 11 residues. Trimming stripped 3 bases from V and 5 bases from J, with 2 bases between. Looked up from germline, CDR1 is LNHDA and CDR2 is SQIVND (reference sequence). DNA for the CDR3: TGTGCCAGTAGTATCAGAAACACCATATATTTT. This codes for CASSIRNTIYF. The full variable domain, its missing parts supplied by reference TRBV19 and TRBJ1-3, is DGGITQSPKYLFRKEGQNVTLSCEQNLNHDAMYWYRQDPGQGLRLIYYSQIVNDFQKGDIAEGYSVSREKKESFPLTVTSAQKNPTAFYLCASSIRNTIYFGEGSWLTVV.

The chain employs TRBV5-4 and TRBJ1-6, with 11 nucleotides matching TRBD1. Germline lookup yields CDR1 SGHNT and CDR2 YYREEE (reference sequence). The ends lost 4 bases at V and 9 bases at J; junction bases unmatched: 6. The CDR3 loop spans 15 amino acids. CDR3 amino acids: CASSGPGQGVSPLHF. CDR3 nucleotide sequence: TGTGCCAGCAGCGGCCCGGGACAGGGGGTTTCACCCCTCCACTTT.